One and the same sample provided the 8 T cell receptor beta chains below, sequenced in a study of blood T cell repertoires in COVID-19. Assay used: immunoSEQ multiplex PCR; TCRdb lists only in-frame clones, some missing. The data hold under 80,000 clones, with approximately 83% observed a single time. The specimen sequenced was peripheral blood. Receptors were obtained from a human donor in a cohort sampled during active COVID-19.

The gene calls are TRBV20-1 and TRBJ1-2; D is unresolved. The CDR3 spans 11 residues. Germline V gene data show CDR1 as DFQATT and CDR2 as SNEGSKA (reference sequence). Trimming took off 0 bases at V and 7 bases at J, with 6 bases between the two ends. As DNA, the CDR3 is TGCAGTGCTAGAGAGGGAGGTGGCTACACCTTC. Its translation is CSAREGGGYTF.

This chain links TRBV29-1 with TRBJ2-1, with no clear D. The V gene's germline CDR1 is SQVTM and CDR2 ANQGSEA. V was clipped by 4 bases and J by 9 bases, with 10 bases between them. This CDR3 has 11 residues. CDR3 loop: CSVARLGEQFF. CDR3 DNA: TGCAGCGTTGCGAGGCTAGGTGAGCAGTTCTTC.

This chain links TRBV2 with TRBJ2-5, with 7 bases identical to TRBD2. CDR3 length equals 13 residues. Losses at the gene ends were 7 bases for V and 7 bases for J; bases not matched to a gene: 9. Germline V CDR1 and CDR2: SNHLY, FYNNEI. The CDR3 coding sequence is TGTGCCAGCATGGATAGCGGGCGAGTGACCCAGTACTTC. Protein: CASMDSGRVTQYF. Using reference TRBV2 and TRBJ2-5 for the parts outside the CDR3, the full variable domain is EPEVTQTPSHQVTQMGQEVILRCVPISNHLYFYWYRQILGQKVEFLVSFYNNEISEKSEIFDDQFSVERPDGSNFTLKIRSTKLEDSAMYFCASMDSGRVTQYFGPGTRLLVL.

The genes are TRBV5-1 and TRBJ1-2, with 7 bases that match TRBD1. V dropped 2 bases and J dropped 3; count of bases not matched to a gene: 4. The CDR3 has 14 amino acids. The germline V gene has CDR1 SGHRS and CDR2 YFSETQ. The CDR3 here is CASSFGTVDYGYTF. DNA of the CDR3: TGCGCCAGCAGCTTCGGGACAGTAGACTATGGCTACACCTTC.

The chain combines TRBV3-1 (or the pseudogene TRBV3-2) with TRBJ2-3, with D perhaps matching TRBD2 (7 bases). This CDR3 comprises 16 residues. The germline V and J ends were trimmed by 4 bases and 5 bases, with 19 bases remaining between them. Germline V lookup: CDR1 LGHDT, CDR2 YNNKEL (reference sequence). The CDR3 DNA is TGTGCCAGCAGCCCGGGGAGAGGGGGGGCCTTAGATACGCAGTATTTT. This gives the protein CASSPGRGGALDTQYF.

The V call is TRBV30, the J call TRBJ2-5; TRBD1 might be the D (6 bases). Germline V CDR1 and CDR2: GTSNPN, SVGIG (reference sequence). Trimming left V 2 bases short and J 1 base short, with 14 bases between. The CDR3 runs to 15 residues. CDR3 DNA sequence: TGTGCCTGGAGTTTCAGGGGCGGAGGCCAAGAGACCCAGTACTTC. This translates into CAWSFRGGGQETQYF.

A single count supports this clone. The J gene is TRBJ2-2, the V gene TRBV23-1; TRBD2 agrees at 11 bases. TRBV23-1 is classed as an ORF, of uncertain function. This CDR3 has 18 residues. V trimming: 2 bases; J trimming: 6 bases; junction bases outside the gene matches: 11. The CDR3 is CASSQTKWTSGFPGELFF. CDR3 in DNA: TGCGCCAGCAGTCAAACAAAGTGGACTAGCGGGTTTCCCGGGGAGCTGTTTTTT.

In nucleotides, the CDR3 is TGTGCCAGCAGCGTCACTAGCGGGGCGAACACCGGGGAGCTGTTTTTT. Its protein product is CASSVTSGANTGELFF. This chain joins TRBV7-3 and TRBJ2-2; TRBD2 aligns across 10 bases. The V and J ends lost 5 bases and 0 bases, in that order; junction bases with no gene match: 3. The CDR3 contains 16 residues. Per the germline V gene, CDR1 is SGHTA and CDR2 is FQGTGA.